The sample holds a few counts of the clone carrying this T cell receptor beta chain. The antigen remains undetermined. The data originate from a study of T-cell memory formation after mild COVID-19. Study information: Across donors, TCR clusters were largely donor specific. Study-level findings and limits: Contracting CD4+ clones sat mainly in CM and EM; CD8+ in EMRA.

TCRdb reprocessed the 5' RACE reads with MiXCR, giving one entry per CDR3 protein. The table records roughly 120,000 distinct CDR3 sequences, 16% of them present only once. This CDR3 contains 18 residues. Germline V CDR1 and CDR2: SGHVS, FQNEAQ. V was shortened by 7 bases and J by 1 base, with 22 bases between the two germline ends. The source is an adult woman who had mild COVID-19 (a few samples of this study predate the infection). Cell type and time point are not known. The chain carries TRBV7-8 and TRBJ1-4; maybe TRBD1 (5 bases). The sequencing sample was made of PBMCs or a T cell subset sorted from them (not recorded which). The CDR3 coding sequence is TGTGCCAGCATTCCGACCAGGGTCCTCGGTGGAACTAATGAAAAACTGTTTTTT. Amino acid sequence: CASIPTRVLGGTNEKLFF.